This T cell receptor (beta chain) stems from a study of low-dose radiotherapy and immunotherapy resistance in tumors. Study-wide background: Intravenous administration to patients comprised nivolumab at 240 mg every two weeks and ipilimumab at 1 mg/kg every six weeks.

Alpha- and beta-chain coverage of first-strand cDNA came from TRAV- and TRBV-specific primers. TCR amplification used 20 to 25 PCR cycles, a constant-region primer and a V-primer adapter. In vitro transcription amplified isolated mRNA. TCRdb re-derived calls from the reads in MiXCR, one entry per CDR3 protein. The sample holds tens of thousands of distinct CDR3 sequences, around a quarter seen once. Time point here: after trial treatment. Treatment given: LDRT plus nivolumab, ipilimumab, low-dose cyclophosphamide and aspirin (RACIN trial). The donors' treatment consisted of nivolumab, ipilimumab, aspirin, low-dose cyclophosphamide and low-dose radiotherapy. The presence of advanced solid tumors lacking tumor-infiltrating lymphocytes characterized eligible patients. This clonotype has at least ten counts. The CDR3 is 15 residues long. Trimming took off 4 bases at V and 6 bases at J, with 20 bases between the two ends. Germline V gene lookup returns CDR1 SGHRS and CDR2 YFSETQ.

V gene TRBV5-1 combines with J gene TRBJ2-7, with D perhaps matching TRBD1 or TRBD2 (5 bases each). The material sequenced was PBMCs, taken after low-dose radiotherapy plus immunotherapy. The origin of this receptor is a male donor with prostate cancer. The CDR3 sequence is CASSLGVGWAFEQYF. Written as DNA, the CDR3 is TGCGCCAGCAGCCTGGGGGTCGGGTGGGCCTTCGAGCAGTACTTC.